These 21 T cell receptor beta chains came from one sample sequenced in a study of T cells in Graves' hyperthyroidism and ophthalmopathy. RNA transcripts gave rise to amplified TCR beta CDR3 regions. During a first-round RT-PCR of the TCR CDR3, the HTBI primer set was used. Each CDR3 protein gets one entry after TCRdb re-called the multiplex PCR reads with MiXCR. The data hold approximately 370,000 distinct CDR3 sequences, with approximately 17% observed a single time. Material: blood. Every receptor here comes from a woman in her thirties with Graves' hyperthyroidism that later progressed to Graves' ophthalmopathy.

In its sample, this clonotype was seen many times. The genes are TRBV28 and TRBJ2-7; 8 nucleotides match TRBD2. J was trimmed by 0 bases and V by 2 bases; bases with no gene match: 6. CDR1 and CDR2 (germline): MDHEN, SYDVKM. The CDR3 runs to 16 residues. The CDR3, as DNA: TGTGCCAGCAGTTTAACCATTAGCGGGACCTCCTACGAGCAGTACTTC. Its translation: CASSLTISGTSYEQYF.

This clonotype was seen repeatedly, ten times or more. One end of the junction does not line up with germline, which may come from a read error. This chain uses TRBV2 with TRBJ1-2, with TRBD1 matching 10 bases. This CDR3 is 12 amino acids long. Germline-derived CDR1 and CDR2 are SNHLY and FYNNEI. This chain's CDR3 is CASTTHGTGVPF. CDR3 DNA sequence: TGTGCCAGCACCACCCACGGGACAGGGGTGCCCTTC.

This chain uses TRBV30 with TRBJ2-3; 13 nucleotides agree with TRBD2. Germline V gene sequence: CDR1 GTSNPN, CDR2 SVGIG (reference sequence). Trimming took 5 bases from V and 4 from J; bases not matched to a gene: 12. This CDR3 has 17 residues. The CDR3 bases are TGTGCCTGGGACTTCAGGACTAGCGGGAGTGGGGCAGATACGCAGTATTTT. Amino acid sequence: CAWDFRTSGSGADTQYF.

This clonotype has more than one count but fewer than ten. The chain carries TRBV19 and TRBJ2-2; TRBD1 matches 9 bases. V lost 4 bases and J lost 4; bases outside the gene matches: 4. Germline V lookup: CDR1 LNHDA, CDR2 SQIVND (reference sequence). The CDR3 is 15 amino acids. CDR3: CASSRGQGGTGELFF. As DNA, the CDR3 is TGTGCCAGTAGTAGGGGACAGGGCGGCACCGGGGAGCTGTTTTTT.

This clonotype was counted many times. The genes are TRBV3-1 and TRBJ1-1; a weak D match, TRBD1 (6 bases). V lost 1 base and J lost 5, with 11 bases in between. This CDR3 region has 14 residues. Per germline, CDR1 LGHDT and CDR2 YNNKEL (reference sequence). The CDR3 nucleotides read TGTGCCAGCAGCCAAGTTCCAGGGGAAACTGAAGCTTTCTTT. This sequence encodes CASSQVPGETEAFF.

This clonotype has ten or more counts. The chain joins TRBV20-1 to TRBJ2-4; 7 nucleotides align to TRBD2. Germline loops: CDR1 DFQATT, CDR2 SNEGSKA (reference sequence). CDR3 length equals 12 residues. V lost 6 bases and J lost 6; bases outside the gene matches: 5. CDR3: CSAKRGGNIQYF. The CDR3, as DNA: TGCAGTGCCAAACGCGGGGGAAACATTCAGTACTTC.

The rearrangement joins TRBV28 to TRBJ2-7; D possibly corresponds to TRBD1 (6 bases). The germline CDR1 and CDR2 sequences are MDHEN and SYDVKM. This CDR3 is built from 13 residues. V gave up 1 base and J gave up 5 bases, with 9 bases separating them. DNA of the CDR3: TGTGCCAGCAGTTTATTTGGGGGCCACGAGCAGTACTTC. It is translated as CASSLFGGHEQYF.

There are many counts of this clonotype. In DNA form, the CDR3 reads TGTGCCACCAGTGATTCCTACGAGCAGTACTTC. This codes for CATSDSYEQYF. The V and J genes are TRBV24-1 and TRBJ2-7; the D is unclear. The length of the CDR3 is 11 residues. Trimming cost V 2 bases and J 2 bases, with 0 bases left between them. Per the germline V gene, CDR1 is KGHDR and CDR2 is SFDVKD.

Many counts were recorded for this clonotype. In DNA form, the CDR3 reads TGCAGTGCTAGAGATGAGGGGGAGTCCACAGATACGCAGTATTTT. Protein sequence: CSARDEGESTDTQYF. This chain uses TRBV20-1 with TRBJ2-3; perhaps TRBD1 as D (6 bases). Germline V lookup: CDR1 DFQATT, CDR2 SNEGSKA (reference sequence). The CDR3 has 15 amino acids. V was cut by 0 bases and J by 2 bases, with 12 bases left in between.

This clonotype was observed many times. The V call is TRBV7-9, the J call TRBJ1-4; possible D gene TRBD1, 5 bases. Trimming cost V 3 bases and J 1 base, with 6 bases left between them. The CDR3 totals 14 residues. In germline, CDR1 is SEHNR, CDR2 FQNEAQ (reference sequence). The CDR3 loop reads CASSLTETNEKLFF. The DNA of the CDR3 is TGTGCCAGCAGCTTGACAGAAACTAATGAAAAACTGTTTTTT.

This clonotype was detected ten times or more. J is TRBJ2-3 and V is TRBV2; tentative D call: TRBD2 (6 bases). The CDR3 is 13 amino acids. V was pared by 4 bases and J by 6 bases, with 11 bases between. CDR1 is SNHLY, CDR2 FYNNEI, per germline. DNA for the CDR3: TGTGCCAGCAGTGGCGGGGAATCGGATACGCAGTATTTT. This encodes CASSGGESDTQYF.

This clonotype was seen at least ten times. The chain carries TRBV6-1 and TRBJ1-1, with TRBD1 matching over 7 bases. V shed 7 bases, J shed 1 base, and the junction held 18 bases outside the gene matches. CDR1 MNHNS and CDR2 SASEGT come from the germline V gene. The CDR3 runs 18 residues. The CDR3 protein is CASKVTHRGPGRNTEAFF. In nucleotides, the CDR3 is TGTGCCAGCAAGGTTACTCATAGGGGGCCGGGACGGAACACTGAAGCTTTCTTT.

The table lists this clonotype with a few counts. The genes are TRBV3-1 and TRBJ2-7; D is unresolved. V lost 2 bases and J 3 bases, leaving 8 bases between the germline ends. CDR3 length: 13 residues. Germline CDR1 is LGHDT and CDR2 is YNNKEL (reference sequence). CDR3 DNA sequence: TGTGCCAGCAGCCAAAAGGAGAGCTACGAGCAGTACTTC. Protein: CASSQKESYEQYF.

The rearrangement joins TRBV5-1 to TRBJ2-1; D is unresolved. This CDR3 spans 16 amino acids. The V end lost 4 bases, the J end lost 4 bases, and 18 bases lay between the germline ends. Germline V gene lookup returns CDR1 SGHRS and CDR2 YFSETQ. This chain's CDR3 is CASSPNPDQRYNEQFF. In nucleotides, the CDR3 is TGCGCCAGCAGCCCCAACCCTGACCAGCGTTACAATGAGCAGTTCTTC.

This clonotype was detected ten times or more. The rearrangement links TRBV20-1 to TRBJ2-7, with D hard to call. Germline values: CDR1 DFQATT, CDR2 SNEGSKA (reference sequence). Trimming shortened V by 3 bases and J by 8 bases, and 8 bases separated the two germline ends. This CDR3 spans 10 amino acids. The CDR3: CSASQTQQYF. The CDR3 region has the DNA TGCAGTGCTAGTCAAACTCAGCAGTACTTC.

This clonotype was seen repeatedly, ten times or more. The chain carries TRBV2 and TRBJ2-7; perhaps TRBD1 as D (5 bases). The CDR3 is 14 amino acids. The V gene's germline CDR1 is SNHLY and CDR2 FYNNEI. The V end was cut by 6 bases, the J end by 2 bases, with 14 bases between. CDR3 amino acids: CASSQSGYTYEQYF. The CDR3 coding sequence is TGTGCCAGCAGCCAATCAGGGTACACCTACGAGCAGTACTTC.

This clonotype was seen at least ten times. V gene TRBV15 combines with J gene TRBJ1-2; D not resolved. CDR1 LNHNV and CDR2 YYDKDF come from the germline V gene (reference sequence). CDR3 length: 14 residues. V lost 3 bases to trimming and J lost 4 bases, with 12 bases between them. The CDR3 nucleotides read TGTGCCACCAGCAGCTACCGAGACGTCTATGGCTACACCTTC. This gives the protein CATSSYRDVYGYTF.

There are many counts of this clonotype. The V gene is TRBV30, the J gene TRBJ1-5, with TRBD1 matching over 8 bases. With V trimmed by 3 bases and J by 7 bases, 11 bases remained unmatched. The CDR3 extends over 15 amino acids. CDR1 and CDR2 (germline): GTSNPN, SVGIG (reference sequence). The CDR3 protein is CAWRRTGLSGQPQHF. The CDR3 DNA reads TGTGCCTGGAGGAGGACAGGGCTCTCGGGACAGCCCCAGCATTTT.

This clonotype came up many times. This chain uses TRBV28 with TRBJ2-4; D is uncertain. The germline V and J ends were trimmed by 1 base and 2 bases, with 15 bases remaining between them. The CDR3 contains 17 residues. Germline assignment: CDR1 MDHEN and CDR2 SYDVKM. In nucleotides, the CDR3 is TGTGCCAGCAGTTTATCTGGGAAGTGGTCGTCCAAAAACATTCAGTACTTC. Amino acids: CASSLSGKWSSKNIQYF.

This clonotype was counted ten times or more. The chain recombines TRBV27 with TRBJ2-7; tentative D call: TRBD1 (6 bases). Per the germline V gene, CDR1 is MNHEY and CDR2 is SMNVEV (reference sequence). Trimming stripped 3 bases from V and 4 bases from J, with 10 bases between. The CDR3 has 13 residues. CDR3 nucleotide sequence: TGTGCCAGCAGTTTCCATACAGGGTACGAGCAGTACTTC. This translates into CASSFHTGYEQYF.

Only a few counts were recorded for this clonotype. The chain couples TRBV6-1 to TRBJ2-7; D is uncertain. V gave up 2 bases and J gave up 6 bases, with 17 bases separating them. CDR3 length equals 15 residues. CDR1 is MNHNS and CDR2 is SASEGT in the germline V gene. CDR3: CASSEFGHWTGEQYF. The DNA of the CDR3 is TGTGCCAGCAGTGAATTCGGCCACTGGACGGGCGAGCAGTACTTC.